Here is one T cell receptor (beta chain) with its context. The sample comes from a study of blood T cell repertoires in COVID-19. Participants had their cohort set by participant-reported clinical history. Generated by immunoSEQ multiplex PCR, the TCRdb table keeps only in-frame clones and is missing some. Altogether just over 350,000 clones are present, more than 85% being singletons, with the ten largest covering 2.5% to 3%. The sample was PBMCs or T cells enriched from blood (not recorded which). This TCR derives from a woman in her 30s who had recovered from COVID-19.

CDR3 sequence (DNA): TGTGCCAGCACCTCGGGGGGAAGCTCCTACAATGAGCAGTTCTTC. Translation gives CASTSGGSSYNEQFF. This chain connects TRBV5-4 to TRBJ2-1, with 7 bases that match TRBD2. Unmatched junction bases numbered 6, after V lost 6 bases and J lost 0 bases. The length of the CDR3 is 15 residues. The germline V gene encodes CDR1 SGHNT and CDR2 YYREEE (reference sequence).